Described below is a single T cell receptor (beta chain) sequence and its context. This entry comes from a study of shared T cell receptors in the human thymus. Clones were read by immunoSEQ multiplex PCR, and TCRdb kept only the in-frame ones, dropping some. The sample comprises some 720,000 clones, 88% of which are singletons, and around 0.0099% rests with the top ten. V was shortened by 3 bases and J by 8 bases, with 11 bases between the two germline ends. Germline V CDR1 and CDR2: GTSNPN, SVGIG (reference sequence). The CDR3 is made up of 12 amino acids. These data are also associated with another study on human thymus T cells.

The chain is built from TRBV30 and TRBJ2-1; D is perhaps TRBD2 (6 bases). What was sequenced was thymocytes. This sequence originates from a boy under two years old with a congenital heart defect. CDR3 residues: CAWRGSGDEQFF. CDR3 DNA: TGTGCCTGGAGGGGTAGCGGCGATGAGCAGTTCTTC.